Each of the 26 T cell receptor beta chains below was sequenced from the same sample in a study of blood T cell repertoires in COVID-19. The repertoire was sequenced with immunoSEQ multiplex PCR; TCRdb's copy has only in-frame clones and lacks some. The sample lists 150,000 or so clones; roughly 89% were seen once. Sequences were obtained from PBMCs or T cells enriched from blood (not recorded which). The source of these receptors is a woman between 45 and 60 years old who had been exposed to COVID-19.

This chain connects TRBV4-1 to TRBJ1-2, with 7 nucleotides matching TRBD1. The CDR3 runs to 17 residues. Germline CDR1 is MGHRA and CDR2 is YSYEKL. With V trimmed by 1 base and J by 9 bases, 17 bases remained unmatched. In DNA, the CDR3 is TGCGCCAGCAGCCAAGGACCGGGACAGAGGATCCTTCCGAGCTACACCTTC. It yields the protein CASSQGPGQRILPSYTF.

The gene calls are TRBV7-3 and TRBJ2-5; 9 nucleotides agree with TRBD1. Germline V gene lookup returns CDR1 SGHTA and CDR2 FQGTGA. This CDR3 comprises 13 residues. Losses at the gene ends were 4 bases for V and 6 bases for J; bases not matched to a gene: 3. The CDR3, as DNA: TGTGCCAGCAGCTCGGGACAGGGACAGACCCAGTACTTC. This codes for CASSSGQGQTQYF. The whole variable domain, remainder taken from reference TRBV7-3 and TRBJ2-5, is GAGVSQTPSNKVTEKGKYVELRCDPISGHTALYWYRQSLGQGPEFLIYFQGTGAADDSGLPNDRFFAVRPEGSVSTLKIQRTERGDSAVYLCASSSGQGQTQYFGPGTRLLVL.

The chain carries TRBV7-6 and TRBJ1-1; maybe TRBD1 (5 bases). The CDR3 runs 14 residues. Looked up from germline, CDR1 is SGHVS and CDR2 is FNYEAQ. V lost 1 base, J lost 5 bases, and 11 bases lay in between. CDR3 sequence reads: CASSLEAGKTEAFF. The CDR3 region has the DNA TGTGCCAGCAGCTTAGAGGCAGGGAAAACTGAAGCTTTCTTT.

This chain joins TRBV10-3 and TRBJ2-7; TRBD1 matches 11 bases. V lost 5 bases and J lost 5; bases outside the gene matches: 2. Looked up from germline, CDR1 is ENHRY and CDR2 is SYGVKD. The CDR3 is made up of 13 amino acids. In DNA, the CDR3 is TGTGCCATCAGTAGGGACAGGGGGGACGAGCAGTACTTC. Its protein product is CAISRDRGDEQYF.

This clone has just a few counts. CDR3 bases: TGTGCCAGTAGTGCGGCAAGGGGTGAGCAGTTCTTC. As protein: CASSAARGEQFF. The genes are TRBV19 and TRBJ2-1; tentative D call: TRBD1 (5 bases). Germline values: CDR1 LNHDA, CDR2 SQIVND (reference sequence). This CDR3 has 12 residues. The ends were cut back, 5 bases at V and 9 bases at J, with 11 bases in the middle.

The chain couples TRBV3-1 (or the pseudogene TRBV3-2) to TRBJ2-3; no definite D call. Deletions cut 1 base from V and 1 base from J, with 6 bases between. There are 14 residues in the CDR3. Germline-derived CDR1 and CDR2 are LGHDT and YNNKEL (reference sequence). CDR3 DNA sequence: TGTGCCAGCAGCCAAGGGGCTGGCACAGATACGCAGTATTTT. Protein product: CASSQGAGTDTQYF.

The rearrangement uses TRBV4-1 and TRBJ2-1, with D hard to call. Germline V CDR1 and CDR2: MGHRA, YSYEKL. The length of the CDR3 is 12 residues. Trimming left V 3 bases short and J 4 bases short, with 4 bases between. The CDR3 DNA sequence: TGCGCCAGCAGCCACGTTTACAATGAGCAGTTCTTC. Translation gives CASSHVYNEQFF.

V and J are TRBV6-5 and TRBJ1-2; tentatively, D is TRBD1 (5 bases). Trimming stripped 5 bases from V and 1 base from J, with 8 bases between. The CDR3 totals 13 residues. CDR1 and CDR2 (germline): MNHEY, SVGAGI. CDR3: CASSPDSNYGYTF. CDR3 DNA: TGTGCCAGCAGTCCAGACAGTAACTATGGCTACACCTTC.

The chain employs TRBV11-2 and TRBJ1-1, with D unresolved. Trimming stripped 1 base from V and 5 bases from J, with 8 bases between. CDR1 is SGHAT and CDR2 is FQNNGV in the germline V gene. CDR3 length: 13 amino acids. CDR3 sequence reads: CASSLGQGTEAFF. CDR3 in DNA: TGTGCCAGCAGCTTAGGACAAGGTACTGAAGCTTTCTTT.

The rearrangement uses TRBV4-3 and TRBJ2-7, with D perhaps TRBD1 (5 bases). The germline gives CDR1 LGHNA, CDR2 YSLEER. Trimming stripped 3 bases from V and 2 bases from J, with 17 bases between. The CDR3 consists of 16 residues. The CDR3 loop reads CASSQAGQGSTYEQYF. CDR3 DNA sequence: TGCGCCAGCAGCCAGGCAGGCCAGGGTAGTACCTACGAGCAGTACTTC.

The CDR3 DNA reads TGTGCCAGCAGCGTCCCCCGTGGGGGCCAACCGAACACCGGGGAGCTGTTTTTT. Translated: CASSVPRGGQPNTGELFF. The chain couples TRBV9 to TRBJ2-2; possible D gene TRBD1, 6 bases. V lost 2 bases to trimming and J lost 0 bases, with 17 bases between them. Germline V gene sequence: CDR1 SGDLS, CDR2 YYNGEE. This CDR3 contains 18 residues.

This clone was seen only a few times. This rearrangement joins TRBV9 to TRBJ1-2; 11 bases line up with TRBD1. V dropped 3 bases and J dropped 4; count of bases not matched to a gene: 11. Germline loops: CDR1 SGDLS, CDR2 YYNGEE. The CDR3 runs to 17 residues. CDR3 loop: CASSGLTGTGGVYGYTF. The CDR3 DNA sequence: TGTGCCAGCAGCGGACTTACCGGGACAGGGGGGGTCTATGGCTACACCTTC.

This clone was detected once. The gene calls are TRBV9 and TRBJ2-3, with TRBD1 matching over 7 bases. CDR1 and CDR2 from the germline V gene are SGDLS and YYNGEE. The CDR3 covers 15 residues. V lost 7 bases, J lost 4 bases, and 12 bases stayed unmatched. The CDR3 DNA is TGTGCCAGCGGGACCGGGACAGTAGCGTCAGATACGCAGTATTTT. Translation gives CASGTGTVASDTQYF.

V usage is TRBV7-9 and J usage is TRBJ2-2; tentatively, D is TRBD1 (6 bases). CDR3 length equals 15 residues. Trimming left V 7 bases short and J 0 bases short, with 12 bases between. Germline CDR1 SEHNR, CDR2 FQNEAQ (reference sequence). CDR3 in amino acids: CASKPGGANTGELFF. The DNA of the CDR3 is TGTGCCAGCAAACCTGGGGGCGCGAACACCGGGGAGCTGTTTTTT. Supplemented by reference TRBV7-9 and TRBJ2-2, the full variable domain reads DTGVSQNPRHKITKRGQNVTFRCDPISEHNRLYWYRQTLGQGPEFLTYFQNEAQLEKSRLLSDRFSAERPKGSFSTLEIQRTEQGDSAMYLCASKPGGANTGELFFGEGSRLTVL.

V usage is TRBV5-4 and J usage is TRBJ2-4, with D unresolved. V was pared by 3 bases and J by 1 base, with 5 bases between. This CDR3 comprises 13 residues. CDR1 and CDR2 from the germline V gene are SGHNT and YYREEE (reference sequence). DNA of the CDR3: TGTGCCAGCAGCTCTAGTGCCAAAAACATTCAGTACTTC. As protein: CASSSSAKNIQYF.

This clone was found a few times. V usage is TRBV6-5 and J usage is TRBJ1-3; TRBD1 agrees at 9 bases. V shed 8 bases, J shed 5 bases, and the junction held 10 bases outside the gene matches. CDR1 and CDR2 (germline): MNHEY, SVGAGI. The CDR3 extends over 15 amino acids. Here the CDR3 DNA reads TGTGCCAGCGCAGGACCGGGACAGGGTCGAAACACCATATATTTT. Translated: CASAGPGQGRNTIYF.

This clone was seen repeatedly, ten times or more. Other nucleotide sequences in the sample specify the same CDR3. The chain has TRBV27 and TRBJ2-1; D gene unclear. Looked up from germline, CDR1 is MNHEY and CDR2 is SMNVEV (reference sequence). V lost 3 bases, J lost 5 bases, and 2 bases lay in between. The CDR3 totals 11 residues. The CDR3 here is CASSFNNEQFF. The CDR3 region has the DNA TGTGCCAGCAGTTTCAACAATGAGCAGTTCTTC.

The chain recombines TRBV3-1 (or the pseudogene TRBV3-2) with TRBJ2-7; 7 bases are a match to TRBD1. CDR1 and CDR2 from the germline V gene are LGHDT and YNNKEL (reference sequence). Trimming removed 1 base from V and 0 bases from J; junction bases left unmatched: 3. The CDR3 runs 15 residues. The CDR3 coding sequence is TGTGCCAGCAGCCAAGGAGGACAGGCCTCCTACGAGCAGTACTTC. Residues: CASSQGGQASYEQYF.

A few counts support this clone. The chain links TRBV20-1 to TRBJ1-4; D not certain. Germline assignment: CDR1 DFQATT and CDR2 SNEGSKA (reference sequence). The CDR3 runs to 14 residues. V shed 3 bases and J shed 0 bases, with 8 bases lying between them. The CDR3 is CSASLRATNEKLFF. CDR3 DNA: TGCAGTGCTAGTCTCCGAGCAACTAATGAAAAACTGTTTTTT.

The chain combines TRBV24-1 with TRBJ2-1; 16 nucleotides match TRBD2. CDR1 and CDR2 (germline): KGHDR, SFDVKD. The CDR3 covers 22 residues. Unmatched junction bases numbered 13, after V lost 3 bases and J lost 0 bases. The CDR3: CATSDPRPGTSGGGSSYNEQFF. The CDR3 nucleotides are TGTGCCACCAGTGATCCACGTCCCGGGACTAGCGGGGGGGGAAGCTCCTACAATGAGCAGTTCTTC.

The J gene is TRBJ1-1, the V gene TRBV18, with unresolved D. CDR1 and CDR2 (germline): KGHSH, LQKENI. V was pared by 2 bases and J by 2 bases, with 12 bases between. The CDR3 extends over 15 amino acids. DNA of the CDR3: TGTGCCAGCTCACCAGAGGGCCTCGTTAACACTGAAGCTTTCTTT. This translates into CASSPEGLVNTEAFF.

This chain joins TRBV19 and TRBJ2-4; 12 nucleotides agree with TRBD2. The V segment lost 4 bases and the J segment 8 bases; nucleotides outside the gene matches: 6. From germline, CDR1 is LNHDA and CDR2 SQIVND (reference sequence). The CDR3 length is 15 residues. The CDR3 DNA sequence: TGTGCCAGTAGTACGCGGACTAGCGGGACGTACATTCAGTACTTC. Translation: CASSTRTSGTYIQYF.

The rearrangement joins TRBV4-1 to TRBJ2-7; 9 bases are a match to TRBD2. CDR1 is MGHRA, CDR2 YSYEKL, per germline. J was trimmed by 5 bases and V by 1 base; bases with no gene match: 6. This CDR3 spans 15 amino acids. This chain's CDR3 is CASSQGWREGNEQYF. CDR3 nucleotide sequence: TGCGCCAGCAGCCAAGGATGGCGGGAGGGGAACGAGCAGTACTTC.

The rearrangement links TRBV2 to TRBJ1-1; possible D gene TRBD1, 6 bases. CDR3 length equals 13 residues. In germline, CDR1 is SNHLY, CDR2 FYNNEI. The V end lost 8 bases, the J end lost 0 bases, and 10 bases lay between the germline ends. The CDR3 here is CASGGQMNTEAFF. In DNA, the CDR3 is TGTGCCAGCGGAGGACAGATGAACACTGAAGCTTTCTTT.

The rearrangement joins TRBV6-1 to TRBJ1-6, with D tentatively TRBD1 (5 bases). Germline CDR1 is MNHNS and CDR2 is SASEGT. Trimming removed 1 base from V and 10 bases from J, with 11 bases in between. This CDR3 comprises 14 residues. As DNA, the CDR3 is TGTGCCAGCAGTGAAGGATGGGGCAGATCACCCCTCCACTTT. This translates into CASSEGWGRSPLHF.

V is TRBV6-5 and J is TRBJ2-5; D possibly corresponds to TRBD1 (6 bases). The CDR3 runs to 13 residues. V lost 7 bases, J lost 2 bases, and 11 bases lay in between. Germline CDR1 is MNHEY and CDR2 is SVGAGI. DNA for the CDR3: TGTGCCAGCATGAGAACAGGGCAAGAGACCCAGTACTTC. Protein product: CASMRTGQETQYF.